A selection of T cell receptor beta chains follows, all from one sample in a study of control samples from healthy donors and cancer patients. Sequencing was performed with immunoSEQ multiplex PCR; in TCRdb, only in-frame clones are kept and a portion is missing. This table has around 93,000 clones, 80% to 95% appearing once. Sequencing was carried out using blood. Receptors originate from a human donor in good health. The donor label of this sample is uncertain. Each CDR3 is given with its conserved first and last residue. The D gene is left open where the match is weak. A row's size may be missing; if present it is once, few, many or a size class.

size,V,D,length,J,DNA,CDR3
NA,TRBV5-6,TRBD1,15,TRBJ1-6,TGTGCCAGCAGCTCCTTGGACAGGGTCGGGTCACCCCTCCACTTT,CASSSLDRVGSPLHF
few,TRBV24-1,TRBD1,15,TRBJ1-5,TGTGCCACCAGTGATGTGACAGGGGGTAATCAGCCCCAGCATTTT,CATSDVTGGNQPQHF
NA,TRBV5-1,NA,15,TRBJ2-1,TGCGCCAGCAGCTTGAGCCAGGGGCAGAACAATGAGCAGTTCTTC,CASSLSQGQNNEQFF
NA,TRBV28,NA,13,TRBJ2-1,TGTGCCAGCAAGTCCCCCAGGGGAAATGAGCAGTTCTTC,CASKSPRGNEQFF
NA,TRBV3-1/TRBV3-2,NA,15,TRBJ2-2,TGTGCCAGCAGTCAAGGGGGGGCGGGCACCGGGGAGCTGTTTTTT,CASSQGGAGTGELFF
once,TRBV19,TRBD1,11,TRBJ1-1,TGTGCCAGCCGGGACAGGGGGGAAGCTTTCTTT,CASRDRGEAFF
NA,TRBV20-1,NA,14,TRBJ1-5,TGCAGTGCTAGTGGCCAGGGAAGCAATCAGCCCCAGCATTTT,CSASGQGSNQPQHF
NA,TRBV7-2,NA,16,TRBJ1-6,TGTGCCAGCAGCTTATTAGGTACGGGAAATAATTCACCCCTCCACTTT,CASSLLGTGNNSPLHF
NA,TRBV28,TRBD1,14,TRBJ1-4,TGTGCCGCGTCCGCAGGGGGCATATTTGAAAAACTGTTTTTT,CAASAGGIFEKLFF
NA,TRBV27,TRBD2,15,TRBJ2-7,TGTGCCAGCCTTGGTATTAGCGGGGGAGAGTACGAGCAGTACTTC,CASLGISGGEYEQYF
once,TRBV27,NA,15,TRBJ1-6,TGTGCCAGCAGTCCCCGACAGAGTCCCAATTCACCCCTCCACTTT,CASSPRQSPNSPLHF
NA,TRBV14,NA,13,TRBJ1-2,TGTGCCAGCAGCCAACGGATTTCCGATGGCTACACCTTC,CASSQRISDGYTF
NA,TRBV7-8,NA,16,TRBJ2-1,TGTGCCAGCATGCGCGACAGCCTTCACCCCTACAATGAGCAGTTCTTC,CASMRDSLHPYNEQFF
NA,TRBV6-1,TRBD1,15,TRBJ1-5,TGTGCCAGCAGTGCCGGGACAGAGACTAATCAGCCCCAGCATTTT,CASSAGTETNQPQHF
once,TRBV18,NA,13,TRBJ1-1,TGTGCCAGCTCACCGCGGGGAAACACTGAAGCTTTCTTT,CASSPRGNTEAFF
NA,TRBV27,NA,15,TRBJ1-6,TGTGCCAGCAGTTTAACATCCACAATTCATTCACCCCTCCACTTT,CASSLTSTIHSPLHF
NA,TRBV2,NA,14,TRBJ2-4,TGTGCCAGCAGTGCCCTTGGGGTCAAAAACATTCAGTACTTC,CASSALGVKNIQYF
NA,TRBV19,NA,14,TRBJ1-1,TGTGCCAGTAGTCTCTCGCCCGGGACAACTGAAGCTTTCTTT,CASSLSPGTTEAFF
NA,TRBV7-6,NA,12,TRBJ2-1,TGTGCCAGCAGTTCTCAGTTGAATGAGCAGTTCTTC,CASSSQLNEQFF
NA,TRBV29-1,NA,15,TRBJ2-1,TGCAGCGTTGAGGGGGGTGCGTGGTCCTACAATGAGCAGTTCTTC,CSVEGGAWSYNEQFF
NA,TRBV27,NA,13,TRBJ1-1,TGTGCCAGTAGATCGAGGATGAACACTGAAGCTTTCTTT,CASRSRMNTEAFF
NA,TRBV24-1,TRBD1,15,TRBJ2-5,TGTGCCACCAGTGAATGGACAGGTCCGCAAGAGACCCAGTACTTC,CATSEWTGPQETQYF
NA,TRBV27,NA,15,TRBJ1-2,TGTGCCAGCAGTCCGGACGGTATTTCCCCTTATGGCTACACCTTC,CASSPDGISPYGYTF
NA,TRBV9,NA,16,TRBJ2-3,TGTGCCAGCAGCGTAGCGGTCAATGGTCCGGCAGATACGCAGTATTTT,CASSVAVNGPADTQYF
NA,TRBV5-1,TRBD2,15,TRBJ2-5,TGCGCCAGCAGCTCCACGACTAGCGGGGGAGAGACCCAGTACTTC,CASSSTTSGGETQYF
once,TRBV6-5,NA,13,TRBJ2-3,TGTGCCAGCAGTTACTCGAAGGCAGATACGCAGTATTTT,CASSYSKADTQYF
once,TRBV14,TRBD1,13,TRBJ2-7,TGTGCCAGCAGCTTCGACAGGGACGACGAGCAGTACTTC,CASSFDRDDEQYF
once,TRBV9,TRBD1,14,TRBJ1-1,TGTGCCAGCAGCGCGCAGGGGGCAGGCACTGAAGCTTTCTTT,CASSAQGAGTEAFF
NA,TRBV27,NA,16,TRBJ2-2,TGTGCCAGCGCCTCCCCCAGGGCGGCGAACACCGGGGAGCTGTTTTTT,CASASPRAANTGELFF
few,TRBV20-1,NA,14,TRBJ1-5,TGCAGTGCTAGTCCAAATTTAGAGTGGGAGCCCCAGCATTTT,CSASPNLEWEPQHF
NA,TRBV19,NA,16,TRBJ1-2,TGTGCCAGTAGTATCTCCCGGGCGGCAGGCCACTATGGCTACACCTTC,CASSISRAAGHYGYTF
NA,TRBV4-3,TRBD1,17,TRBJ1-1,TGCGCCAGCAGCCAAGAGGCCTTGGGGACAGGGAGTATTGAAGCTTTCTTT,CASSQEALGTGSIEAFF
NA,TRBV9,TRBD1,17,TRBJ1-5,TGTGCCAGCAGCGTAGAACGACAGGGAGCAAGCAATCAGCCCCAGCATTTT,CASSVERQGASNQPQHF